This TCR beta chain was identified during a study of OX40 agonist ivuxolimab in advanced cancers. Study-wide points: Some nonresponders likewise displayed low normalized T-cell clonal expansion. Among patients with partial responses at 0.1-3.0 mg/kg, clonal expansion was among the lowest.

About this clone itself: The target antigen is unknown.

The length of the CDR3 is 14 residues. Trimming removed 4 bases at V and 2 bases at J, with 12 bases between. Per the germline V gene, CDR1 is MGHRA and CDR2 is YSYEKL. Sequencing used immunoSEQ multiplex PCR; TCRdb keeps in-frame clones, though not all of them. This sample has about 77,000 clones, with nearly 90% found just once. The J gene is TRBJ2-7, the V gene TRBV4-1, with D possibly matching TRBD1 (6 bases). Sequenced here: CD4+ or CD8+ T cells sorted from blood, sampled in a trial of the OX40 agonist ivuxolimab. The sequence was obtained from an adult with an advanced solid tumor such as melanoma, head and neck, liver or kidney cancer. The CDR3 coding sequence is TGCGCCAGCAGCCTACAGGGTCTAGCCTACGAGCAGTACTTC. The encoded protein is CASSLQGLAYEQYF.